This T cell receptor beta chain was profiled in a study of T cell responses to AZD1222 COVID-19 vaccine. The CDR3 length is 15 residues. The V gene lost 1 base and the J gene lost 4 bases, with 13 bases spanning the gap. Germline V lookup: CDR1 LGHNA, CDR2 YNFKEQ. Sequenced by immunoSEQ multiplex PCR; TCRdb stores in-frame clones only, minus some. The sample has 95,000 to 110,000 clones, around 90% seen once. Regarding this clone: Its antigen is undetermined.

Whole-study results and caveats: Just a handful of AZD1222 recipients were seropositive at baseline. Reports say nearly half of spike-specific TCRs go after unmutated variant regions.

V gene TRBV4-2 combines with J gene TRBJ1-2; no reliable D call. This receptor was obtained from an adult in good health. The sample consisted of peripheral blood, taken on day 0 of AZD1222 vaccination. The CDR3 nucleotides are TGTGCCAGCAGCCAAGTGTCGGGTGTTACCTATGGCTACACCTTC. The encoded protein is CASSQVSGVTYGYTF.